Listed below are T cell receptor beta chains from one sample, sequenced in a study of STAT3 mutations in large granular lymphocyte leukemia. TCRdb's table, derived via immunoSEQ multiplex PCR, lists solely in-frame clones and lacks some. The data contain around 17,000 clones, approximately 84% of them singletons. Specimen: peripheral blood mononuclear cells. Every receptor here comes from a middle-aged man with T-cell large granular lymphocyte leukemia. Some clones in this sample may be carry-over from other donors' samples. CDR3s include the opening cysteine and the closing phenylalanine or tryptophan. The D gene is left open where the match is weak.

D gene	V gene	J gene	CDR3 DNA	CDR3 protein
TRBD1	TRBV19	TRBJ2-2	TGTGCCAGTATTCCAACGGCGGGACAGGGGCCCGGGGAGCTGTTTTTT	CASIPTAGQGPGELFF
.	TRBV7-8	TRBJ1-1	TGTGCCAGCAGCTTACAGGGTGGTGAAGCTTTCTTT	CASSLQGGEAFF
.	TRBV6-6	TRBJ1-4	TGTGCCCCACAGGTTAATGAAAAACTGTTTTTT	CAPQVNEKLFF
TRBD2	TRBV18	TRBJ2-3	TGTGCCAGCTCACTCGAAAATCTAGCGGGTACAGATACGCAGTATTTT	CASSLENLAGTDTQYF
TRBD2	TRBV7-2	TRBJ2-7	TGTGCCAGCAGCTTAGGAGCGGGAGGCCAGTACGAGCAGTACTTC	CASSLGAGGQYEQYF
.	TRBV4-2	TRBJ2-3	TGTGCCAGCAGCCAAATAACAGATACGCAGTATTTT	CASSQITDTQYF
.	TRBV10-3	TRBJ1-1	TGTGCCATCAGTGAGACAGGGACTGAAGCTTTCTTT	CAISETGTEAFF
.	TRBV11-2	TRBJ2-2	TGTGCCAGCAGCCCTACACTTTCCGGGGAGCTGTTTTTT	CASSPTLSGELFF
.	TRBV19	TRBJ1-6	TGTGCCAGTAGTGCGCCGGGGGTCTCACCCCTCCACTTT	CASSAPGVSPLHF
.	TRBV18	TRBJ2-5	TGTGCCAGCTCCCTACAGGGCCTAGAGACCCAGTACTTC	CASSLQGLETQYF
.	TRBV11-2	TRBJ1-2	TGTGCCAGCAGCTTATTCCCGATAGCTAACTATGGCTACACCTTC	CASSLFPIANYGYTF